The text below deals with one TCR beta chain. What it binds is not known. The sample belongs to a study of cytomegalovirus exposure and HLA in healthy donors. The V gene lost 2 bases and the J gene lost 4 bases, with 14 bases spanning the gap. CDR3 size: 15 residues. CDR1 is MNHEY and CDR2 is SMNVEV in the germline V gene (reference sequence). At collection, donors were nominally healthy, but unrecorded immune exposures were probable. The PCR contained 60 Vbeta and 13 Jbeta primers. Sequenced by immunoSEQ multiplex PCR; TCRdb stores in-frame clones only, minus some. This sample carries under 200,000 clones, approximately 80% of them seen once, and the ten largest clones take roughly 1.3%. Whole-study results and caveats: Published work reported that the classifier diagnosed cytomegalovirus status with high specificity and sensitivity. Later analysis associated a missense DCLRE1C variant with TCR beta V- and J-gene trimming.

Sequencing was carried out using PBMCs. The origin of this receptor is a woman in her fifties or sixties in good health and CMV-seronegative. The chain uses TRBV27 and TRBJ1-2, with D maybe TRBD1 (5 bases). CDR3 nucleotide sequence: TGTGCCAGCAGTTTAGGAGACAGTGTTGGCTATGGCTACACCTTC. It specifies CASSLGDSVGYGYTF.